The 32 T cell receptor beta chains below come from one sample, sequenced in a study of shared clonotypes between healthy human individuals. Some clones are missing from TCRdb's copy, which holds only in-frame ones; the method was immunoSEQ multiplex PCR. This table holds roughly 500,000 clones, approximately 94% found once. What was sequenced was naive CD4+ T cells sorted from blood. The subset denotes: CD45RA+ positively selected. These receptors were obtained from a woman between 25 and 40 years old in good health.

The chain couples TRBV6-5 to TRBJ2-7; D call uncertain. Trimming took 11 bases from V and 5 from J, leaving 13 bases between them. The CDR3 consists of 11 residues. The germline V gene encodes CDR1 MNHEY and CDR2 SVGAGI. The CDR3, as DNA: TGTGCCGTCCGACCCCGCCACGAGCAGTACTTC. Its translation is CAVRPRHEQYF.

The rearrangement uses TRBV2 and TRBJ2-4, with a weak D call TRBD1 (6 bases). Germline assignment: CDR1 SNHLY and CDR2 FYNNEI. V lost 6 bases and J lost 1, with 19 bases in between. The length of the CDR3 is 17 residues. The CDR3 region is CASRETGISLAKNIQYF. The CDR3 bases are TGTGCCAGCAGAGAGACAGGAATCTCTTTGGCCAAAAACATTCAGTACTTC.

The gene calls are TRBV5-1 and TRBJ2-1, with 9 bases matching TRBD2. CDR3 length equals 15 residues. Trimming cost V 6 bases and J 5 bases; bases outside gene matches: 9. Per the germline V gene, CDR1 is SGHRS and CDR2 is YFSETQ. The CDR3 protein is CASNLLAGVDNEQFF. CDR3 nucleotides: TGCGCCAGCAACCTACTAGCGGGTGTTGACAATGAGCAGTTCTTC.

This sequence joins TRBV7-2 and TRBJ2-5; 9 nucleotides agree with TRBD1. The assigned J gene may be wrong: the sequence end matches TRBJ2-7 better. The CDR3 runs to 14 residues. Per the germline V gene, CDR1 is SGHTA and CDR2 is FQGNSA. DNA of the CDR3: TGTGCCAGCAGCCTCCGGGACAGGGCCTACGAGCAGTACTTC. It codes for CASSLRDRAYEQYF.

The V gene is TRBV15, the J gene TRBJ2-3; tentative D call: TRBD1 (5 bases). The CDR3 is made up of 14 amino acids. The V end was cut by 1 base, the J end by 5 bases, with 10 bases between. CDR1 LNHNV and CDR2 YYDKDF come from the germline V gene (reference sequence). DNA of the CDR3: TGTGCCACCAGCAGAGCAGGGATCGGAGATACGCAGTATTTT. As protein: CATSRAGIGDTQYF.

This rearrangement joins TRBV18 to TRBJ1-1; TRBD1 matches 8 bases. The CDR3 runs to 15 residues. From germline, CDR1 is KGHSH and CDR2 LQKENI. The V and J ends lost 4 bases and 6 bases, in that order; junction bases with no gene match: 10. The CDR3 region has the DNA TGTGCCAGCTCACTCGACAGGGGCGAGGGCTCTGAAGCTTTCTTT. Encoded protein: CASSLDRGEGSEAFF.

The chain carries TRBV18 and TRBJ1-4, with unresolved D. The germline V and J ends were trimmed by 1 base and 6 bases, with 12 bases remaining between them. The CDR3 is 15 amino acids. The V gene's germline CDR1 is KGHSH and CDR2 LQKENI. This CDR3 is CASSPLAAGDEKLFF. The DNA for the CDR3 is TGTGCCAGCTCACCACTCGCCGCCGGGGATGAAAAACTGTTTTTT.

This chain links TRBV6-1 with TRBJ1-2, with D tentatively TRBD1 (5 bases). Trimming shortened V by 0 bases and J by 8 bases, and 13 bases separated the two germline ends. This CDR3 is built from 14 residues. Looked up from germline, CDR1 is MNHNS and CDR2 is SASEGT. CDR3 nucleotides: TGTGCCAGCAGTGAAGCCAGGGACCTCCGAGGCTACACCTTC. Encoded protein: CASSEARDLRGYTF.

The rearrangement uses TRBV7-9 and TRBJ1-3; D is unresolved. Looked up from germline, CDR1 is SEHNR and CDR2 is FQNEAQ (reference sequence). V was pared by 5 bases and J by 0 bases, with 14 bases between. The CDR3 extends over 16 amino acids. Here the CDR3 reads CASSDAGRNSGNTIYF. In DNA, the CDR3 is TGTGCCAGCAGCGACGCAGGACGGAACTCTGGAAACACCATATATTTT. The whole variable domain, filled in from reference TRBV7-9 and TRBJ1-3, reads DTGVSQNPRHKITKRGQNVTFRCDPISEHNRLYWYRQTLGQGPEFLTYFQNEAQLEKSRLLSDRFSAERPKGSFSTLEIQRTEQGDSAMYLCASSDAGRNSGNTIYFGEGSWLTVV.

This rearrangement joins TRBV7-2 to TRBJ2-5; D assignment may be TRBD1 or TRBD2 (5 bases each). The J call may be wrong; the DNA end is better matched by TRBJ2-7. The germline V gene encodes CDR1 SGHTA and CDR2 FQGNSA. The CDR3 extends over 16 amino acids. In DNA form, the CDR3 reads TGTGCCAGCAGCTTAGGGTACAGAGGGCAGGGCTACGAGCAGTACTTC. Its protein product is CASSLGYRGQGYEQYF.

The chain recombines TRBV5-8 with TRBJ2-2; TRBD1 aligns across 8 bases. CDR3 length equals 16 residues. Germline values: CDR1 SGHTS, CDR2 YDEGEE. Losses at the gene ends were 4 bases for V and 3 bases for J; bases not matched to a gene: 8. CDR3 sequence: CASSPRGQEDTGELFF. In DNA, the CDR3 is TGTGCCAGCAGCCCCCGGGGACAGGAGGACACCGGGGAGCTGTTTTTT.

The chain recombines TRBV6-6 with TRBJ1-1; D gene ambiguous. Germline assignment: CDR1 MNHNY and CDR2 SVGAGI (reference sequence). The CDR3 spans 13 residues. Trimming removed 7 bases at V and 3 bases at J, with 12 bases between. The CDR3 DNA follows: TGTGCCAGCACCGTCATGAGAGACACTGAAGCTTTCTTT. Residues: CASTVMRDTEAFF.

The chain's CDR3 is CASSSEFHEQYF. The DNA for the CDR3 is TGTGCCAGCAGTTCAGAGTTCCACGAGCAGTACTTC. The chain is built from TRBV27 and TRBJ2-7; D unresolved. The germline V gene encodes CDR1 MNHEY and CDR2 SMNVEV (reference sequence). Trimming removed 4 bases from V and 5 bases from J, with 9 bases in between. The CDR3 has 12 residues.

This clone was seen a single time. The rearrangement joins TRBV4-2 to TRBJ2-5, with no clear D. Judging by the DNA end, TRBJ2-7 fits better; the J call may be wrong. Germline-derived CDR1 and CDR2 are LGHNA and YNFKEQ. The CDR3 totals 16 residues. This CDR3 reads CASSQESMTLPYEQYF. CDR3 nucleotide sequence: TGTGCCAGCAGCCAAGAGTCGATGACTCTACCCTACGAGCAGTACTTC.

The rearrangement joins TRBV18 to TRBJ2-7; D gene uncertain. The CDR3 covers 12 residues. Trimming left V 4 bases short and J 6 bases short, with 10 bases between. Germline V gene sequence: CDR1 KGHSH, CDR2 LQKENI. The chain's CDR3 is CASSLPSGEQYF. CDR3 sequence (DNA): TGTGCCAGCTCACTACCGTCTGGCGAGCAGTACTTC.

The rearrangement links TRBV5-1 to TRBJ2-2; D is undetermined. The length of the CDR3 is 15 residues. Germline CDR1 SGHRS, CDR2 YFSETQ. Trimming shortened V by 4 bases and J by 9 bases, and 19 bases separated the two germline ends. The CDR3 sequence is CASSISMDRRRELFF. The CDR3, as DNA: TGCGCCAGCAGCATCTCGATGGACCGACGGAGGGAGCTGTTTTTT.

The gene calls are TRBV29-1 and TRBJ2-5, with D maybe TRBD1 (6 bases). The CDR3 length is 13 residues. The V end lost 4 bases, the J end lost 4 bases, and 13 bases lay between the germline ends. Germline loops: CDR1 SQVTM, CDR2 ANQGSEA. CDR3 loop: CSVAKGVLETQYF. In DNA form, the CDR3 reads TGCAGCGTTGCGAAGGGGGTGTTAGAGACCCAGTACTTC.

The rearrangement joins TRBV6-1 to TRBJ2-5, with D unclear. The J call may be faulty, since TRBJ2-7 better matches the DNA end. CDR3 length: 12 amino acids. Per the germline V gene, CDR1 is MNHNS and CDR2 is SASEGT. The CDR3 DNA reads as TGTGCCAGCAGCCGAGTCTCCTACGAGCAGTACTTC. Encoded protein: CASSRVSYEQYF.

This chain uses TRBV28 with TRBJ1-2; D gene unclear. The CDR3 covers 15 residues. Germline CDR1 and CDR2: MDHEN and SYDVKM. Trimming took off 1 base at V and 0 bases at J, with 9 bases between the two ends. The CDR3 DNA reads TGTGCCAGCAGTTTATCAGGCAGAGCTAACTATGGCTACACCTTC. Amino acid sequence: CASSLSGRANYGYTF.

This chain links TRBV19 with TRBJ2-7, with TRBD1 as a possible D gene (6 bases). The CDR3 covers 15 residues. CDR1 and CDR2 (germline): LNHDA, SQIVND (reference sequence). V gave up 3 bases and J gave up 0 bases, with 12 bases separating them. The CDR3 reads CASSINGQSSYEQYF. The DNA for the CDR3 is TGTGCCAGTAGTATCAACGGACAGAGCTCCTACGAGCAGTACTTC.

The rearrangement joins TRBV4-1 to TRBJ2-4, with D tentatively TRBD2 (5 bases). Germline V gene lookup returns CDR1 MGHRA and CDR2 YSYEKL. CDR3 length equals 17 residues. V lost 2 bases to trimming and J lost 1 base, with 15 bases between them. The CDR3 nucleotides read TGCGCCAGCAGCCAAAGCTCGAGCGGATGGGCCAAAAACATTCAGTACTTC. As protein: CASSQSSSGWAKNIQYF.

The V call is TRBV19, the J call TRBJ2-1; TRBD1 matches 8 bases. CDR3 length: 15 amino acids. CDR1 is LNHDA and CDR2 is SQIVND in the germline V gene (reference sequence). Trimming at V came to 5 bases and at J to 5 bases, leaving 8 bases not matched to a gene. The CDR3 sequence is CASSSDRVRDNEQFF. For the CDR3, the DNA is TGTGCCAGTAGTTCGGACAGGGTGAGAGACAATGAGCAGTTCTTC. The whole variable domain, filled in from reference TRBV19 and TRBJ2-1, reads DGGITQSPKYLFRKEGQNVTLSCEQNLNHDAMYWYRQDPGQGLRLIYYSQIVNDFQKGDIAEGYSVSREKKESFPLTVTSAQKNPTAFYLCASSSDRVRDNEQFFGPGTRLTVL.

The gene calls are TRBV18 and TRBJ1-4; 7 bases fit TRBD1. Germline CDR1 KGHSH, CDR2 LQKENI. The CDR3 is 15 residues long. With 2 bases clipped from V and 3 bases from J, the junction kept 3 bases outside the gene matches. The chain's CDR3 is CASSPRGPANEKLFF. DNA for the CDR3: TGTGCCAGCTCACCAAGGGGGCCGGCTAATGAAAAACTGTTTTTT.

A remark on this clone: This CDR3 is also generated by other DNA sequences in the sample. V and J are TRBV5-1 and TRBJ2-2, with D unresolved. There are 13 residues in the CDR3. Trimming removed 4 bases at V and 0 bases at J, with 4 bases between. Germline values: CDR1 SGHRS, CDR2 YFSETQ. The DNA for the CDR3 is TGCGCCAGCAGCCTCGCGAACACCGGGGAGCTGTTTTTT. This sequence encodes CASSLANTGELFF.

The J gene is TRBJ1-4, the V gene TRBV27; the D is unclear. V lost 6 bases and J 3 bases, leaving 14 bases between the germline ends. Germline CDR1 MNHEY, CDR2 SMNVEV (reference sequence). The CDR3 contains 15 residues. CDR3: CASSPHLVANEKLFF. CDR3 DNA sequence: TGTGCCAGCAGCCCCCATCTGGTGGCTAATGAAAAACTGTTTTTT.

J is TRBJ2-4 and V is TRBV27, with TRBD1 identical over 7 bases. V lost 10 bases, J lost 2 bases, and 11 bases stayed unmatched. Germline lookup yields CDR1 MNHEY and CDR2 SMNVEV (reference sequence). The CDR3 spans 15 residues. The CDR3 spells CATRKQGISKNIQYF. The CDR3 DNA reads TGTGCCACCCGGAAACAGGGGATTTCCAAAAACATTCAGTACTTC.

The gene calls are TRBV15 and TRBJ1-4, with unresolved D. This CDR3 has 13 amino acids. From germline, CDR1 is LNHNV and CDR2 YYDKDF (reference sequence). V lost 3 bases to trimming and J lost 10 bases, with 12 bases between them. CDR3 in DNA: TGTGCCACCAGCAGCAGGTTGGCGGGAAAACTGTTTTTT. Protein product: CATSSRLAGKLFF. Together with reference TRBV15 and TRBJ1-4, the CDR3 gives the full variable domain: DAMVIQNPRYQVTQFGKPVTLSCSQTLNHNVMYWYQQKSSQAPKLLFHYYDKDFNNEADTPDNFQSRRPNTSFCFLDIRSPGLGDTAMYLCATSSRLAGKLFFGSGTQLSVL.

This sequence joins TRBV2 and TRBJ1-2; tentative D call: TRBD1 (5 bases). Germline V lookup: CDR1 SNHLY, CDR2 FYNNEI. V was cut by 3 bases and J by 7 bases, with 9 bases left in between. The CDR3 extends over 12 amino acids. The DNA of the CDR3 is TGTGCCAGCAGTGACAGGGCCGTTGGCTACACCTTC. The encoded protein is CASSDRAVGYTF.

J is TRBJ2-7 and V is TRBV7-9, with D possibly TRBD1 on 5 matching bases. This CDR3 is built from 13 residues. Germline CDR1 SEHNR, CDR2 FQNEAQ (reference sequence). Trimming shortened V by 4 bases and J by 3 bases, and 10 bases separated the two germline ends. CDR3 residues: CASSSDIIYEQYF. CDR3 sequence (DNA): TGTGCCAGCAGCTCGGACATTATCTACGAGCAGTACTTC.

The count of this clone is one. The rearrangement joins TRBV7-8 to TRBJ2-3; D possibly corresponds to TRBD2 (5 bases). Deletions cut 2 bases from V and 4 bases from J, with 16 bases between. The germline V gene has CDR1 SGHVS and CDR2 FQNEAQ. CDR3 length: 16 residues. CDR3 amino acids: CASSLKRDMRADTQYF. Written as DNA, the CDR3 is TGTGCCAGCAGCTTAAAACGGGATATGAGGGCAGATACGCAGTATTTT.

The gene calls are TRBV5-4 and TRBJ1-2, with 10 nucleotides matching TRBD1. Trimming cost V 3 bases and J 4 bases; bases outside gene matches: 3. Germline V CDR1 and CDR2: SGHNT, YYREEE (reference sequence). There are 14 residues in the CDR3. Here the CDR3 DNA reads TGTGCCAGCAGCTCGGGACAGGGGACCTATGGCTACACCTTC. Amino acid sequence: CASSSGQGTYGYTF.

The chain recombines TRBV12-5 with TRBJ2-3, with D possibly TRBD2 on 5 matching bases. The CDR3 runs to 15 residues. V dropped 6 bases and J dropped 1 base, with 14 bases sitting between them. Germline CDR1 reads LGHNT; CDR2 reads FRNRAP. This CDR3 is CASGRGHSGTDTQYF. Here the CDR3 DNA reads TGTGCTAGTGGCCGGGGTCATAGCGGCACAGATACGCAGTATTTT.